This T cell receptor (beta chain) emerged from a study of blood T cells in healthy people across ages. Broader study findings: It was held that the diversity estimates obtained from one million T cells were underestimates. TCR beta diversity was tightly associated with the proportion of naive T cells.

Through a sample-barcoded 5' primer and a J-beta primer mix, a second PCR was run for roughly 6 to 12 cycles. Using its own MiXCR run on the 5' RACE reads, TCRdb lists one record per CDR3 protein. The sample carries around 1,500,000 distinct CDR3 sequences, about 30% recorded once. Details on this clonotype: The target antigen is unknown.

Sequenced sample: blood. This receptor was obtained from a woman aged 25 to 39 in good health.

The CDR3 DNA follows: TGCGCCAGCAGCCAGAGCAGGGGACGGCACCAAGAGACCCAGTACTTC. Protein product: CASSQSRGRHQETQYF. This chain joins TRBV4-3 and TRBJ2-5; D may be TRBD1 (6 bases). This CDR3 contains 16 residues. V shed 3 bases and J shed 0 bases, with 14 bases lying between them. Germline-derived CDR1 and CDR2 are LGHNA and YSLEER.